Sequencing of this T cell receptor (beta chain) was carried out in a study of T cell responses to AZD1222 COVID-19 vaccine. The germline V gene encodes CDR1 SEHNR and CDR2 FQNEAQ (reference sequence). The CDR3 is 15 residues long. The J segment lost 0 bases and the V segment lost 4 bases, leaving 2 bases of the junction unmatched. Using immunoSEQ multiplex PCR, the repertoire was profiled, and TCRdb retains in-frame clones only, with some absent. This sample has around 78,000 clones, with about 82% found just once. The receptor was isolated from an adult in good health. The material was peripheral blood, obtained on day 0 of AZD1222 vaccination. This chain joins TRBV7-9 and TRBJ2-2; 7 positions agree with TRBD2. CDR3 coding DNA: TGTGCCAGCAGCTCACTAGCGTCGAACACCGGGGAGCTGTTTTTT. It translates to CASSSLASNTGELFF.